The entry below gives a single T cell receptor beta chain sequence along with its context. As yet, its antigen is unknown. The data were taken from a study of cytomegalovirus exposure and HLA in healthy donors. Study summary: Earlier, 110 million or so unique TCR beta sequences were recovered from approximately 180 million T cells by an analysis.

The study, taken as a whole, reports: Cytomegalovirus-associated TCR beta chains were listed, numbering 150 to 200. Presence/absence analyses assumed roughly uniform sequencing depth across donors, which may not hold.

Germline assignment: CDR1 LNHDA and CDR2 SQIVND (reference sequence). The CDR3 extends over 14 amino acids. V lost 5 bases to trimming and J lost 6 bases; unmatched junction nucleotides: 6. PCR employed 60 Vbeta and 13 Jbeta primers. Libraries were prepared by immunoSEQ multiplex PCR; TCRdb keeps only in-frame clonotypes and omits some of them. The table records fewer than 130,000 clones, 74% of them present only once. V usage is TRBV19 and J usage is TRBJ1-2; 10 nucleotides line up with TRBD1. The TCR originated in a man aged 50 to 60 in good health and CMV-seropositive. The sequencing sample was made of PBMCs. The DNA of the CDR3 is TGTGCCAGTAGTCCTCGGGACAGGGGCCATGGCTACACCTTC. Translating it yields CASSPRDRGHGYTF.